The clone carrying this TCR beta chain occurred once. Its antigen is unknown. The source of the sample is a study of cytotoxic CD8 clonotypes in ibrutinib-treated CLL. Study results and caveats: Public clonotypes showed up rarely, and on treatment they shrank or held steady. Pretreatment clonality was elevated relative to age-matched healthy donors and paralleled circulating CD8+ T-cell counts.

Trimming removed 5 bases from V and 2 bases from J, with 10 bases in between. This CDR3 region has 13 residues. Germline V gives CDR1 SEHNR, CDR2 FQNEAQ (reference sequence). T cells were sequenced at a targeted depth of 1 in 200,000 to 1 in 1 million. Data came from immunoSEQ multiplex PCR; TCRdb stores just in-frame clones and leaves some out. Among around 150,000 clones, around 81% were seen once, and the ten largest hold less than 9%. The sample here was PBMCs, taken after 36 months of ibrutinib treatment. The chain carries TRBV7-9 and TRBJ2-7, with D possibly called TRBD1 or TRBD2 (7 bases each). This receptor was identified in a human donor with chronic lymphocytic leukemia. The CDR3 DNA reads TGTGCCAGCAGCCCAGGGGGGGCCTACGAGCAGTACTTC. Amino acid sequence: CASSPGGAYEQYF.